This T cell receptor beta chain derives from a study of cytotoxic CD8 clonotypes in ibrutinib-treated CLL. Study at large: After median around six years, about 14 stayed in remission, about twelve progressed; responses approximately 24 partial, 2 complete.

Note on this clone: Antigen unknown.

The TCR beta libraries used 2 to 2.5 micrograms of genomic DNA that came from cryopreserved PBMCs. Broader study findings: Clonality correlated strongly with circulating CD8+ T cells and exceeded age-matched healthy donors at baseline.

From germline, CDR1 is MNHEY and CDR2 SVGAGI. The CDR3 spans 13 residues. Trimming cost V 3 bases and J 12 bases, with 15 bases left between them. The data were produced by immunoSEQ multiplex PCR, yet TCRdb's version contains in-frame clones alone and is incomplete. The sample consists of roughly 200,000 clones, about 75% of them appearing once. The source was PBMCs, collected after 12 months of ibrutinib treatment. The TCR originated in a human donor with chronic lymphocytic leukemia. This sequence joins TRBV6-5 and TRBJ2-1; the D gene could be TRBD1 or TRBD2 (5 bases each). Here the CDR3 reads CASSYNRDHRQFF. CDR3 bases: TGTGCCAGCAGTTATAATAGGGACCACAGGCAGTTCTTC.